The present entry profiles one T cell receptor beta chain with its context. This CDR3 contains 13 residues. Germline V gene data show CDR1 as MDHEN and CDR2 as SYDVKM. Trimming left V 4 bases short and J 6 bases short, with 11 bases between. This record comes from a study of blood T cell repertoires in COVID-19. Study summary: The samples span acute and convalescent COVID-19 from the United States, Italy and Spain. T cells, B-cell-depleted T cells, or PBMCs supplied cDNA or gDNA.

Shortly before study entry, within 2 weeks, exposed participants had met a COVID-19 case. As handled by the study authors: How many nucleated cells were present was estimated from reference gene primer amplification. TCRdb's copy holds only in-frame clones and misses some; the assay was immunoSEQ multiplex PCR. V and J calls and clone size come straight from that table; D and trimming were deduced from the DNA. The sample holds 400,000 to 500,000 clones, roughly 90% seen once. The sequence came from a woman between 18 and 30 years old who had been exposed to COVID-19. V is TRBV28 and J is TRBJ2-3, with D uncertain. The sample consisted of PBMCs or T cells enriched from blood (not recorded which). The chain's CDR3 is CASSSPSVDTQYF. The CDR3 DNA is TGTGCCAGCAGTTCTCCCTCCGTGGATACGCAGTATTTT.